These 22 T cell receptor beta chains originate from one sample sequenced in a study of shared clonotypes between healthy human individuals. The table came from immunoSEQ multiplex PCR; TCRdb's copy has only in-frame clones and leaves some out. This sample has some 2.4 million clones; under 95% occur once, and the top ten carry 0.36%. Sequences were obtained from naive CD4+ T cells from PBMCs. Stated subset: CD45RA+ positively selected. The receptors shown here come from a man between 18 and 35 years old in good health. Some clones in this sample may be carry-over from other donors' samples.

The V and J genes are TRBV28 and TRBJ2-1; 14 bases fit TRBD2. The V gene end was trimmed by 5 bases and the J gene end by 2 bases; junction bases not matched to a gene: 5. This CDR3 contains 17 residues. Germline values: CDR1 MDHEN, CDR2 SYDVKM. DNA for the CDR3: TGTGCCAGCAGTCGAGGGACTAGCGGGAGCCCCTACAATGAGCAGTTCTTC. Translation: CASSRGTSGSPYNEQFF.

As to this clone: Distinct nucleotide sequences in the sample also encode this CDR3. V gene TRBV9 combines with J gene TRBJ2-1; TRBD2 agrees at 14 bases. V shed 2 bases, J shed 6 bases, and the junction held 1 base outside the gene matches. Germline CDR1 SGDLS, CDR2 YYNGEE. The CDR3 consists of 15 residues. In DNA form, the CDR3 reads TGTGCCAGCAGCGTGACTAGCGGGAGGGTCAATGAGCAGTTCTTC. As protein: CASSVTSGRVNEQFF.

Remarks on this clone: The sample has other DNA sequences that encode this CDR3 too. The chain uses TRBV5-1 and TRBJ2-5, with 7 bases aligning to TRBD2. With V trimmed by 1 base and J by 3 bases, 6 bases remained unmatched. CDR1 is SGHRS and CDR2 is YFSETQ in the germline V gene. The CDR3 sequence is 15 residues long. DNA for the CDR3: TGCGCCAGCAGCTTGATATCAGGGAGGGAAGAGACCCAGTACTTC. Amino acids: CASSLISGREETQYF.

The gene calls are TRBV5-1 and TRBJ2-1; 8 bases fit TRBD2. Germline V gene lookup returns CDR1 SGHRS and CDR2 YFSETQ. CDR3 size: 17 residues. Unmatched junction bases numbered 9, after V lost 4 bases and J lost 0 bases. The CDR3: CASSTTLAGSSYNEQFF. The CDR3 region has the DNA TGCGCCAGCAGCACCACCCTAGCGGGCAGCTCCTACAATGAGCAGTTCTTC.

J is TRBJ2-7 and V is TRBV28, with 8 nucleotides matching TRBD1. V lost 2 bases, J lost 2 bases, and 8 bases stayed unmatched. The CDR3 totals 16 residues. Per germline, CDR1 MDHEN and CDR2 SYDVKM. CDR3 sequence: CASSLKDGQGPYEQYF. CDR3 sequence (DNA): TGTGCCAGCAGTTTAAAGGACGGACAGGGCCCCTACGAGCAGTACTTC.

This chain links TRBV19 with TRBJ2-7, with 9 bases aligning to TRBD2. V lost 7 bases to trimming and J lost 2 bases; unmatched junction nucleotides: 6. The CDR3 has 14 amino acids. The germline CDR1 and CDR2 sequences are LNHDA and SQIVND (reference sequence). CDR3 region: CASKWAGGPYEQYF. DNA of the CDR3: TGTGCCAGTAAGTGGGCGGGAGGGCCCTACGAGCAGTACTTC. Using reference TRBV19 and TRBJ2-7 for the parts outside the CDR3, the full variable domain is DGGITQSPKYLFRKEGQNVTLSCEQNLNHDAMYWYRQDPGQGLRLIYYSQIVNDFQKGDIAEGYSVSREKKESFPLTVTSAQKNPTAFYLCASKWAGGPYEQYFGPGTRLTVT.

CDR3: CASSLNRAVTEAFF. CDR3 DNA: TGTGCCAGCAGCTTGAACAGGGCGGTCACTGAAGCTTTCTTT. The J gene is TRBJ1-1, the V gene TRBV5-6, with D perhaps TRBD1 (6 bases). This CDR3 comprises 14 residues. The germline V and J ends were trimmed by 1 base and 4 bases, with 11 bases remaining between them. From germline, CDR1 is SGHDT and CDR2 YYEEEE.

The chain is built from TRBV28 and TRBJ1-2; D gene unclear. CDR1 is MDHEN and CDR2 is SYDVKM in the germline V gene. The length of the CDR3 is 12 residues. V shed 7 bases and J shed 8 bases, with 14 bases lying between them. In nucleotides, the CDR3 is TGTGCCAGCAAAAGGTGGGAGGAAGGCTACACCTTC. Translated, it gives CASKRWEEGYTF.

V is TRBV7-3 and J is TRBJ1-1, with D possibly being TRBD1 (5 bases). Per germline, CDR1 SGHTA and CDR2 FQGTGA. Trimming took off 5 bases at V and 6 bases at J, with 19 bases between the two ends. CDR3 length equals 15 residues. Here the CDR3 DNA reads TGTGCCAGCAGCCCTAGGGGCGGGACTTTCGCTGAAGCTTTCTTT. Translation: CASSPRGGTFAEAFF.

Points on this clone: This specimen includes other DNA sequences encoding the same CDR3. The V and J genes are TRBV7-3 and TRBJ1-5, with TRBD1 as a possible D gene (5 bases). Trimming pared 1 base from V and 7 bases from J, leaving 8 bases between. The CDR3 loop spans 13 amino acids. CDR1 SGHTA and CDR2 FQGTGA come from the germline V gene. This CDR3 reads CASSLSRDQPQHF. The CDR3 nucleotides read TGTGCCAGCAGCTTAAGCAGGGACCAGCCCCAGCATTTT.

V usage is TRBV7-2 and J usage is TRBJ2-3; 13 bases line up with TRBD2. The CDR3 contains 18 residues. V was clipped by 5 bases and J by 2 bases; unmatched bases: 10. Germline-derived CDR1 and CDR2 are SGHTA and FQGNSA. The DNA of the CDR3 is TGTGCCAGCAGCCGAGGACTAGCGGGAGTGGGCCCCACAGATACGCAGTATTTT. Translated: CASSRGLAGVGPTDTQYF.

The rearrangement links TRBV9 to TRBJ2-5; 16 bases agree with TRBD2. The trim removed 4 bases at V and 4 bases at J, leaving 7 bases unmatched. CDR1 is SGDLS, CDR2 YYNGEE, per germline. CDR3 length: 17 residues. The DNA for the CDR3 is TGTGCCAGCAGCTTCGGGACTAGCGGGAGGGGCGGAGAGACCCAGTACTTC. It specifies CASSFGTSGRGGETQYF.

The V call is TRBV29-1, the J call TRBJ2-7; TRBD2 matches 11 bases. Trimming at V came to 4 bases and at J to 0 bases, leaving 5 bases not matched to a gene. This CDR3 comprises 15 residues. CDR1 is SQVTM, CDR2 ANQGSEA, per germline. The CDR3 coding sequence is TGCAGCGTTGCTACTCTAGCGGGAGGCTCCTACGAGCAGTACTTC. It is translated as CSVATLAGGSYEQYF.

V and J are TRBV7-2 and TRBJ2-2; tentatively, D is TRBD1 or TRBD2 (5 bases each). V lost 0 bases and J lost 5, with 13 bases in between. From germline, CDR1 is SGHTA and CDR2 FQGNSA. This CDR3 contains 16 residues. CDR3: CASSLAPGTATGELFF. CDR3 bases: TGTGCCAGCAGCTTAGCTCCCGGGACGGCTACCGGGGAGCTGTTTTTT.

The chain has TRBV11-2 and TRBJ2-7; 11 bases match TRBD2. V lost 2 bases to trimming and J lost 5 bases; unmatched junction nucleotides: 11. CDR3 length equals 17 residues. In germline, CDR1 is SGHAT, CDR2 FQNNGV. CDR3 bases: TGTGCCAGCAGCTTACCAAGACTAGCGGGACGGTGGGACGAGCAGTACTTC. Protein: CASSLPRLAGRWDEQYF. The variable domain in full, with the rest retrieved from reference TRBV11-2 and TRBJ2-7, is EAGVAQSPRYKIIEKRQSVAFWCNPISGHATLYWYQQILGQGPKLLIQFQNNGVVDDSQLPKDRFSAERLKGVDSTLKIQPAKLEDSAVYLCASSLPRLAGRWDEQYFGPGTRLTVT.

J is TRBJ2-7 and V is TRBV15, with 8 bases fitting TRBD1. The CDR3 is made up of 16 amino acids. Germline CDR1 reads LNHNV; CDR2 reads YYDKDF (reference sequence). With 3 bases clipped from V and 0 bases from J, the junction kept 7 bases outside the gene matches. CDR3 sequence reads: CATSSPRTGSSYEQYF. DNA of the CDR3: TGTGCCACCAGCAGCCCCCGGACAGGGAGCTCCTACGAGCAGTACTTC.

The chain employs TRBV5-1 and TRBJ2-6; 9 bases fit TRBD2. CDR3 length equals 17 residues. Trimming cost V 1 base and J 4 bases; bases outside gene matches: 6. Per germline, CDR1 SGHRS and CDR2 YFSETQ. CDR3 region: CASSLLASGAGANVLTF. In DNA, the CDR3 is TGCGCCAGCAGCTTGCTGGCTAGCGGGGCGGGGGCCAACGTCCTGACTTTC.

The DNA for the CDR3 is TGCGCCAGCAGCTTGGGGCTAGAGCCAGATACGCAGTATTTT. Amino acid sequence: CASSLGLEPDTQYF. The chain carries TRBV5-1 and TRBJ2-3; no reliable D call. The V end lost 0 bases, the J end lost 4 bases, and 9 bases lay between the germline ends. The CDR3 extends over 14 amino acids. The germline gives CDR1 SGHRS, CDR2 YFSETQ.

In its sample, this clone was seen once. The chain carries TRBV5-8 and TRBJ1-4; D gene unclear. CDR1 and CDR2 from the germline V gene are SGHTS and YDEGEE. This CDR3 contains 15 residues. V was cut by 2 bases and J by 3 bases, with 11 bases left in between. CDR3 coding DNA: TGTGCCAGCAGCTTCCGGCGGATATCTAATGAAAAACTGTTTTTT. Translated: CASSFRRISNEKLFF.

The chain recombines TRBV5-1 with TRBJ1-1; D gene uncertain. CDR3 length equals 15 residues. CDR1 SGHRS and CDR2 YFSETQ come from the germline V gene. Between the trimmed V and J ends, which lost 0 bases and 4 bases, there was a span of 13 bases. The CDR3 DNA reads as TGCGCCAGCAGCTTGGAAAGCGTCGGAAGCACTGAAGCTTTCTTT. Translated: CASSLESVGSTEAFF.

The chain is built from TRBV27 and TRBJ2-2; D may correspond to TRBD1 or TRBD2 (5 bases each). The CDR3 extends over 14 amino acids. CDR1 is MNHEY and CDR2 is SMNVEV in the germline V gene (reference sequence). V lost 5 bases and J 3 bases, leaving 10 bases between the germline ends. The CDR3 coding sequence is TGTGCCAGCAGTCCCGGGACCTACACCGGGGAGCTGTTTTTT. It specifies CASSPGTYTGELFF.

The J gene is TRBJ2-3, the V gene TRBV5-1, with unresolved D. Germline CDR1 and CDR2: SGHRS and YFSETQ. The CDR3 extends over 15 amino acids. Trimming removed 0 bases at V and 2 bases at J, with 10 bases between. The CDR3 region has the DNA TGCGCCAGCAGCTTGGATCCACGGGCCACAGATACGCAGTATTTT. Its translation is CASSLDPRATDTQYF.